This T cell receptor (beta chain) was sequenced during a study of cytomegalovirus exposure and HLA in healthy donors. Study-level points and caveats: Altogether, 164 TCR beta chains were recorded as cytomegalovirus-associated. As confirmed in vitro, a few CMV-associated chains were specific for CMV antigens. Usually a TCR sequence was rare, but some public TCRs were found in many donors.

Profiled with immunoSEQ multiplex PCR; TCRdb holds only in-frame clones, not every one. The sample contains tens of thousands of clones, 89% of which appear only once. Concerning this clone itself: Its antigen is as yet unknown.

Germline values: CDR1 LNHDA, CDR2 SQIVND (reference sequence). V was clipped by 7 bases and J by 9 bases; unmatched bases: 15. This CDR3 has 15 residues. The sequence came from a woman under 30 in good health and CMV-seronegative. The material sequenced was PBMCs. The chain recombines TRBV19 with TRBJ2-1, with 7 bases identical to TRBD2. CDR3 sequence (DNA): TGTGCCAGTACTTGGTTCATTGGGGGGGACGGTGAGCAGTTCTTC. It codes for CASTWFIGGDGEQFF.